The 21 T cell receptor beta chains below all came from one sample that was sequenced in a study of blood T cell repertoires in COVID-19 (TCRdb year 2020). Receptors were amplified or captured by the immunoSEQ multiplex PCR assay. The source is immuneACCESS, and TCRdb retained only in-frame sequences with V and J called. Part of the clones is not carried over; for the studies checked, unresolved V genes explain less than half of this, and the remainder is unexplained. In all, the sample holds around 160,000 clones, and about 86% of those were seen once. Less than 1% of the sample goes to the ten largest clones. What was sequenced was peripheral blood. These receptors were obtained from a man aged 18 to 29 with acute or convalescent COVID-19.

V gene TRBV28 combines with J gene TRBJ1-2; D gene unclear. The CDR3 consists of 14 residues. V dropped 9 bases and J dropped 2 bases, with 16 bases sitting between them. CDR1 is MDHEN, CDR2 SYDVKM, per germline. Written as DNA, the CDR3 is TGTGCCAGTCTTAGGGAGGGAGAGAACTATGGCTACACCTTC. Translation gives CASLREGENYGYTF.

This rearrangement joins TRBV3-1 (or the pseudogene TRBV3-2) to TRBJ1-3; D call uncertain. With 5 bases removed from V and 4 bases from J, the gap between germline ends came to 15 bases. The CDR3 consists of 15 residues. Germline CDR1 and CDR2: LGHDT and YNNKEL (reference sequence). The CDR3 DNA sequence: TGTGCCAGCAGCGAAGCCAGGTGGAGGGGAAACACCATATATTTT. As protein: CASSEARWRGNTIYF.

This sequence joins TRBV12-5 and TRBJ1-1; 7 bases fit TRBD1. The CDR3 runs to 16 residues. The V and J ends lost 2 bases and 1 base, in that order; junction bases with no gene match: 7. Germline CDR1 is LGHNT and CDR2 is FRNRAP. This chain's CDR3 is CASGLSKGGSNTEAFF. The CDR3 DNA reads TGTGCTAGTGGTTTGAGCAAAGGGGGCTCGAACACTGAAGCTTTCTTT.

The genes are TRBV5-1 and TRBJ2-5; D possibly corresponds to TRBD1 (6 bases). The CDR3 sequence is 13 residues long. V was shortened by 4 bases and J by 7 bases, with 14 bases between the two germline ends. The germline gives CDR1 SGHRS, CDR2 YFSETQ. The CDR3: CASSTGQRGTQYF. The CDR3 DNA reads as TGCGCCAGCAGCACAGGACAGAGGGGGACCCAGTACTTC. Full variable domain (remainder filled in from reference TRBV5-1 and TRBJ2-5): KAGVTQTPRYLIKTRGQQVTLSCSPISGHRSVSWYQQTPGQGLQFLFEYFSETQRNKGNFPGRFSGRQFSNSRSEMNVSTLELGDSALYLCASSTGQRGTQYFGPGTRLLVL.

The rearrangement links TRBV30 to TRBJ1-2, with TRBD1 identical over 7 bases. The J segment lost 3 bases and the V segment lost 3 bases, leaving 7 bases of the junction unmatched. There are 14 residues in the CDR3. Germline-derived CDR1 and CDR2 are GTSNPN and SVGIG (reference sequence). CDR3 protein: CAWSFGRGYYGYTF. In nucleotides, the CDR3 is TGTGCCTGGAGCTTCGGCAGGGGGTACTATGGCTACACCTTC. The whole variable domain, filled in from reference TRBV30 and TRBJ1-2, reads SQTIHQWPATLVQPVGSPLSLECTVEGTSNPNLYWYRQAAGRGLQLLFYSVGIGQISSEVPQNLSASRPQDRQFILSSKKLLLSDSGFYLCAWSFGRGYYGYTFGSGTRLTVV.

This CDR3 reads CASSIGTPGNTIYF. CDR3 nucleotide sequence: TGCGCCAGCAGCATCGGGACTCCTGGAAACACCATATATTTT. The rearrangement joins TRBV5-1 to TRBJ1-3, with D perhaps matching TRBD1 (5 bases). The CDR3 loop spans 14 amino acids. Germline lookup yields CDR1 SGHRS and CDR2 YFSETQ. The V end lost 4 bases, the J end lost 2 bases, and 10 bases lay between the germline ends.

Note on this clone: Within the sample, other DNA sequences also encode this same CDR3. The rearrangement joins TRBV7-2 to TRBJ1-1; D is ambiguous. Germline V gene sequence: CDR1 SGHTA, CDR2 FQGNSA. The CDR3 sequence is 13 residues long. The V and J ends lost 5 bases and 0 bases respectively, with 7 bases between them. The CDR3 bases are TGTGCCAGCAGCCCTTATTTGAACACTGAAGCTTTCTTT. It encodes CASSPYLNTEAFF. Together with reference TRBV7-2 and TRBJ1-1, the CDR3 gives the full variable domain: GAGVSQSPSNKVTEKGKDVELRCDPISGHTALYWYRQSLGQGLEFLIYFQGNSAPDKSGLPSDRFSAERTGGSVSTLTIQRTQQEDSAVYLCASSPYLNTEAFFGQGTRLTVV.

In regard to this clone: The junction departs from the called germline gene at one end, perhaps through a read error. The CDR3 is CASSQRGNAEAFF. CDR3 in DNA: TGTGCCAGCAGCCAAAGAGGGAACGCTGAAGCTTTCTTT. This rearrangement joins TRBV3-1 (or the pseudogene TRBV3-2) to TRBJ1-1; D is unclear. The germline CDR1 and CDR2 sequences are LGHDT and YNNKEL (reference sequence). The CDR3 covers 13 residues.

J is TRBJ1-5 and V is TRBV4-1, with 9 bases identical to TRBD1. CDR1 is MGHRA, CDR2 YSYEKL, per germline. V lost 1 base and J lost 1; bases outside the gene matches: 8. The CDR3 is 18 residues long. CDR3 nucleotide sequence: TGCGCCAGCAGCCAAGGTCCGGGACAGGGAGAGAGCAATCAGCCCCAGCATTTT. Translating it yields CASSQGPGQGESNQPQHF.

This chain links TRBV2 with TRBJ1-5; 8 bases are a match to TRBD1. The CDR3 loop spans 15 amino acids. Germline trimming cut 7 bases from V and 3 bases from J; bases unmatched to any gene: 8. In germline, CDR1 is SNHLY, CDR2 FYNNEI. CDR3 loop: CASNRDRLTNQPQHF. The CDR3 DNA sequence: TGTGCCAGCAATAGGGACAGGTTGACCAATCAGCCCCAGCATTTT.

The rearrangement links TRBV4-1 to TRBJ1-2; D gene unclear. There are 15 residues in the CDR3. The germline V and J ends were trimmed by 3 bases and 4 bases, with 15 bases remaining between them. Germline CDR1 reads MGHRA; CDR2 reads YSYEKL. Here the CDR3 DNA reads TGCGCCAGCAGCCATCCAAGCGCACGTGTCTATGGCTACACCTTC. It codes for CASSHPSARVYGYTF.

V and J are TRBV11-2 and TRBJ2-2, with D possibly TRBD2 on 6 matching bases. There are 18 residues in the CDR3. V lost 0 bases, J lost 6 bases, and 20 bases lay in between. Germline V CDR1 and CDR2: SGHAT, FQNNGV. The CDR3 DNA is TGTGCCAGCAGCTTAGATCTTGGGTCGGGACTCACACCCGGGGAGCTGTTTTTT. Translated: CASSLDLGSGLTPGELFF. The full variable domain, completed using reference TRBV11-2 and TRBJ2-2, is EAGVAQSPRYKIIEKRQSVAFWCNPISGHATLYWYQQILGQGPKLLIQFQNNGVVDDSQLPKDRFSAERLKGVDSTLKIQPAKLEDSAVYLCASSLDLGSGLTPGELFFGEGSRLTVL.

The CDR3 bases are TGTGCCAGCACATACTCGGGGGGCTCTGGAAACACCATATATTTT. Amino acids: CASTYSGGSGNTIYF. V and J are TRBV18 and TRBJ1-3; possibly TRBD1 for D (5 bases). Trimming left V 8 bases short and J 0 bases short, with 14 bases between. The germline CDR1 and CDR2 sequences are KGHSH and LQKENI. This CDR3 region has 15 residues.

The chain is built from TRBV19 and TRBJ2-1, with 11 bases lining up with TRBD1. The V segment lost 4 bases and the J segment 5 bases; nucleotides outside the gene matches: 7. The CDR3 loop spans 16 amino acids. Germline values: CDR1 LNHDA, CDR2 SQIVND (reference sequence). The CDR3 region is CASSTWTGGAHNEQFF. In DNA, the CDR3 is TGTGCCAGTAGTACCTGGACAGGGGGCGCCCACAATGAGCAGTTCTTC.

The V call is TRBV18, the J call TRBJ1-2, with 9 bases lining up with TRBD1. This CDR3 has 15 residues. J was trimmed by 2 bases and V by 3 bases; bases with no gene match: 4. Looked up from germline, CDR1 is KGHSH and CDR2 is LQKENI. The CDR3 spells CASSPRTGENYGYTF. The CDR3 DNA is TGTGCCAGCTCACCCCGGACAGGGGAGAACTATGGCTACACCTTC.

V usage is TRBV3-1 (or the pseudogene TRBV3-2) and J usage is TRBJ1-5, with D hard to call. CDR3 length: 16 amino acids. The V gene lost 3 bases and the J gene lost 1 base, with 13 bases spanning the gap. Per the germline V gene, CDR1 is LGHDT and CDR2 is YNNKEL (reference sequence). For the CDR3, the DNA is TGTGCCAGCAGCCAGGGCCCGGGAATGAGCAATCAGCCCCAGCATTTT. This translates into CASSQGPGMSNQPQHF.

The chain recombines TRBV7-9 with TRBJ2-1; 11 nucleotides line up with TRBD2. Germline assignment: CDR1 SEHNR and CDR2 FQNEAQ (reference sequence). The CDR3 spans 16 residues. V lost 4 bases to trimming and J lost 8 bases; unmatched junction nucleotides: 10. The CDR3 here is CASSSPTSGEGDEQFF. The CDR3 DNA is TGTGCCAGCAGCTCCCCGACTAGCGGGGAAGGCGATGAGCAGTTCTTC. Drawing the rest from reference TRBV7-9 and TRBJ2-1, the complete variable domain is DTGVSQNPRHKITKRGQNVTFRCDPISEHNRLYWYRQTLGQGPEFLTYFQNEAQLEKSRLLSDRFSAERPKGSFSTLEIQRTEQGDSAMYLCASSSPTSGEGDEQFFGPGTRLTVL.

This chain links TRBV5-4 with TRBJ1-1; D possibly corresponds to TRBD1 (5 bases). The CDR3 consists of 14 residues. CDR1 is SGHNT, CDR2 YYREEE, per germline (reference sequence). Trimming shortened V by 4 bases and J by 3 bases, and 13 bases separated the two germline ends. Here the CDR3 reads CASSPGTIDTEAFF. The CDR3 coding sequence is TGTGCCAGCAGCCCGGGGACTATCGACACTGAAGCTTTCTTT. Variable domain in full (rest from reference TRBV5-4 and TRBJ1-1): ETGVTQSPTHLIKTRGQQVTLRCSSQSGHNTVSWYQQALGQGPQFIFQYYREEENGRGNFPPRFSGLQFPNYSSELNVNALELDDSALYLCASSPGTIDTEAFFGQGTRLTVV.

The J gene is TRBJ1-2, the V gene TRBV3-1 (or the pseudogene TRBV3-2), with 8 bases identical to TRBD1. Germline lookup yields CDR1 LGHDT and CDR2 YNNKEL (reference sequence). V was pared by 1 base and J by 8 bases, with 6 bases of the junction left unmatched. The CDR3 runs to 14 residues. The CDR3 DNA reads TGTGCCAGCAGCCAAGCGGAGACAGGGGCCGGCTACACCTTC. Its protein is CASSQAETGAGYTF.

The chain joins TRBV4-1 to TRBJ1-1; D might be TRBD1 (6 bases). CDR1 MGHRA and CDR2 YSYEKL come from the germline V gene. The ends were cut back, 0 bases at V and 8 bases at J, with 13 bases in the middle. CDR3 length equals 14 residues. The CDR3 loop reads CASSQEVPGVEAFF. The CDR3 DNA sequence: TGCGCCAGCAGCCAAGAGGTTCCAGGGGTAGAAGCTTTCTTT.

This clone showed up just a few times. This rearrangement joins TRBV29-1 to TRBJ2-2, with 7 bases lining up with TRBD1. The CDR3 loop spans 15 amino acids. V gave up 6 bases and J gave up 1 base; unmatched junction bases: 8. Germline CDR1 is SQVTM and CDR2 is ANQGSEA. This CDR3 is CSVTGQDWNTGELFF. The CDR3 DNA sequence: TGCAGCGTGACAGGACAGGATTGGAACACCGGGGAGCTGTTTTTT.